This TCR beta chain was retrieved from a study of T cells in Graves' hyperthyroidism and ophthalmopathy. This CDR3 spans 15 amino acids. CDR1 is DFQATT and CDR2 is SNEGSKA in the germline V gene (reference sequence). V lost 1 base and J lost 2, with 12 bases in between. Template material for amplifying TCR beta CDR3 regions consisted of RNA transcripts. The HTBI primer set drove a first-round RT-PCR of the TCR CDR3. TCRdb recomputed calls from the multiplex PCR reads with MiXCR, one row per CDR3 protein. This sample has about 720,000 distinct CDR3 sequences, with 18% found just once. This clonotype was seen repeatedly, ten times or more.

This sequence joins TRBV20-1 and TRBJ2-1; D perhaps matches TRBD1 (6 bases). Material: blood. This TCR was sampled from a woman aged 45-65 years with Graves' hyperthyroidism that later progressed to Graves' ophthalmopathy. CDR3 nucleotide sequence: TGCAGTGCTAGAGGCGGCAGGGACACCTACAATGAGCAGTTCTTC. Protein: CSARGGRDTYNEQFF.